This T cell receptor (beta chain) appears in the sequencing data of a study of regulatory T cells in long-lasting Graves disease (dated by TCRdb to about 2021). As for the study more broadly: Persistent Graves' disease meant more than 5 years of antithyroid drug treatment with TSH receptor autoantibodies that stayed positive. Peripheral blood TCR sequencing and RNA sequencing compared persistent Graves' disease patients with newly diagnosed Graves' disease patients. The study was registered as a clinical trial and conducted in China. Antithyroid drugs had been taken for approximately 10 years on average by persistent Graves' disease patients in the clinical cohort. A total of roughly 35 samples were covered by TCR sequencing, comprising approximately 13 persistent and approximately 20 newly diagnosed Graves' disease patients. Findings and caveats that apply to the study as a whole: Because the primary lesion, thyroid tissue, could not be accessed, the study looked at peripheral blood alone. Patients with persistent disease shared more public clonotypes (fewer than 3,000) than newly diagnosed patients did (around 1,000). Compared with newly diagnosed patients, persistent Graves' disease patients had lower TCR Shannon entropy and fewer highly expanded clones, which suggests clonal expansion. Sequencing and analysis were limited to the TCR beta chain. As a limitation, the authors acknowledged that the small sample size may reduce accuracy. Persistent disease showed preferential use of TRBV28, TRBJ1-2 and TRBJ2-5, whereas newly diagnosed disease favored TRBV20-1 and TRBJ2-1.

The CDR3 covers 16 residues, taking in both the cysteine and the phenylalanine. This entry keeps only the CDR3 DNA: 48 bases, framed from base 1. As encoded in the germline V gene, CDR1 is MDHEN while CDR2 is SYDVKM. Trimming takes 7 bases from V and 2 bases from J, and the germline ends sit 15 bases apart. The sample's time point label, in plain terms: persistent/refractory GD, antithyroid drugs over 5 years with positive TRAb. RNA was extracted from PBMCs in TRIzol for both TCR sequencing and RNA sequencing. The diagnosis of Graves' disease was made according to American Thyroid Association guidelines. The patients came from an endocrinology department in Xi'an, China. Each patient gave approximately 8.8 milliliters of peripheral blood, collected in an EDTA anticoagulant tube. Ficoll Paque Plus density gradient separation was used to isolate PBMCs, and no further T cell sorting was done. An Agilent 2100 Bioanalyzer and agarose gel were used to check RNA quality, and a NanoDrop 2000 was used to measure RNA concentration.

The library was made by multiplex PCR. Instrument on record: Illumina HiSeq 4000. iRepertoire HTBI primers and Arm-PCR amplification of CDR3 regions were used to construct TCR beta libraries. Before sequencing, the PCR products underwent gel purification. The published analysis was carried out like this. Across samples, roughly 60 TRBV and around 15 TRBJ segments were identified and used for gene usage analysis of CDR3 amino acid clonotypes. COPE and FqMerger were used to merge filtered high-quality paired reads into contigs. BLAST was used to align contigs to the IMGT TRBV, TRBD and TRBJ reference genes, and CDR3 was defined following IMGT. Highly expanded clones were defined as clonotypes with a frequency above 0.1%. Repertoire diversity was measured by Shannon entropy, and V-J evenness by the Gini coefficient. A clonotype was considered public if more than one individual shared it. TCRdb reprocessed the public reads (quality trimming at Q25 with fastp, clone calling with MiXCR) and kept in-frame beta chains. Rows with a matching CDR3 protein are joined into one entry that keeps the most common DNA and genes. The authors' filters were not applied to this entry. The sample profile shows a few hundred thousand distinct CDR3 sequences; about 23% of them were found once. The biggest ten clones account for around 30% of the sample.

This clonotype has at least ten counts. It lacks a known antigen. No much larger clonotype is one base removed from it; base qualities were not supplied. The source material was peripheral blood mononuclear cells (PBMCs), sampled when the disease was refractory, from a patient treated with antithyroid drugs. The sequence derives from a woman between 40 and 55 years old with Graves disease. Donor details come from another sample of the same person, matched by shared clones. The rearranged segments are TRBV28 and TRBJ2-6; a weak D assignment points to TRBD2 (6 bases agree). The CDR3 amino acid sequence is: CASTYRGGAGANVLTF. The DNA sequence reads TGTGCCAGCACCTATCGAGGAGGGGCTGGGGCCAACGTCCTGACTTTC.